The sequence of this T cell receptor beta chain was determined in a study of blood T cell repertoires in COVID-19. This clone has only one observation. J was trimmed by 4 bases and V by 1 base; bases with no gene match: 4. The germline gives CDR1 LGHDT, CDR2 YNNKEL (reference sequence). This CDR3 has 15 amino acids. Generated by immunoSEQ multiplex PCR, the TCRdb table keeps only in-frame clones and is missing some. Of around 100,000 clones listed, less than 90% are singletons. This chain uses TRBV3-1 (or the pseudogene TRBV3-2) with TRBJ2-3, with 8 bases identical to TRBD2. Specimen: peripheral blood. This receptor was identified in a man aged 25 to 45 in a cohort sampled during active COVID-19. CDR3 region: CASSQVGGAADTQYF. Written as DNA, the CDR3 is TGTGCCAGCAGCCAAGTCGGGGGGGCCGCAGATACGCAGTATTTT.